Shown below are 3 T cell receptor beta chains from a single sample sequenced in a study of cytomegalovirus exposure and HLA in healthy donors. The PCR had 60 Vbeta and 13 Jbeta primers. Data came from immunoSEQ multiplex PCR; TCRdb stores just in-frame clones and leaves some out. This repertoire shows approximately 100,000 clones, around 83% found once; its top ten account for roughly 1.2%. The source material was PBMCs. These receptor sequences come from a woman aged 18-29 years in good health and CMV-seronegative.

This clone was picked up one time. The chain joins TRBV29-1 to TRBJ1-2; D might be TRBD1 (5 bases). Germline loops: CDR1 SQVTM, CDR2 ANQGSEA. This CDR3 is built from 14 residues. V was trimmed by 5 bases and J by 0 bases, leaving 13 bases between them. Here the CDR3 DNA reads TGCAGCGTTTGGAAATGGGGGGCTAACTATGGCTACACCTTC. Residues: CSVWKWGANYGYTF.

The V call is TRBV4-1, the J call TRBJ2-6, with D maybe TRBD2 (5 bases). Germline assignment: CDR1 MGHRA and CDR2 YSYEKL. The V end was cut by 3 bases, the J end by 1 base, with 13 bases between. The CDR3 loop spans 17 amino acids. Written as DNA, the CDR3 is TGCGCCAGCAGCCAGGGGAGCGTGAGGTCTGGGGCCAACGTCCTGACTTTC. Translated, it gives CASSQGSVRSGANVLTF.

The rearrangement uses TRBV27 and TRBJ1-2; D not certain. The CDR3 is 12 amino acids. V lost 5 bases and J 5 bases, leaving 9 bases between the germline ends. CDR1 MNHEY and CDR2 SMNVEV come from the germline V gene (reference sequence). CDR3 in DNA: TGTGCCAGCAGTGAGACGGGTTATGGCTACACCTTC. Translation: CASSETGYGYTF.